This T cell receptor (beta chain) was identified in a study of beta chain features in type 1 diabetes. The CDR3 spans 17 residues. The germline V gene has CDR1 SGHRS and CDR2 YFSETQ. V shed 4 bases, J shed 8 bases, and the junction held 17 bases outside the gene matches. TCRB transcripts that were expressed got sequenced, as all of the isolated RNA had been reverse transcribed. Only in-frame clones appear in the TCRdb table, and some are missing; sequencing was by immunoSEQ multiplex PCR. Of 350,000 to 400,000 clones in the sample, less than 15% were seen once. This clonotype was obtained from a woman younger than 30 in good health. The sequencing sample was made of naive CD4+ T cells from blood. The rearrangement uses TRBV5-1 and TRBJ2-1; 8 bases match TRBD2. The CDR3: CASSDATGRSGNDEQFF. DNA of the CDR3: TGCGCCAGCAGCGACGCAACCGGGCGTAGCGGGAATGATGAGCAGTTCTTC. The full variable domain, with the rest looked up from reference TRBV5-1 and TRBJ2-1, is KAGVTQTPRYLIKTRGQQVTLSCSPISGHRSVSWYQQTPGQGLQFLFEYFSETQRNKGNFPGRFSGRQFSNSRSEMNVSTLELGDSALYLCASSDATGRSGNDEQFFGPGTRLTVL.